This T cell receptor beta chain originates from a study of CD8+CD57+ T cells in acquired aplastic anemia. Looking at the study overall: DNA from sorted CD4+ and CD8+ cells averaged around 3.5 ug.

According to the study, genomic DNA was the template for TCR beta VDJ and CDR3 profiling. TCRdb redid the calling of the reads with MiXCR, one entry per CDR3 protein. The table lists about 98,000 distinct CDR3 sequences, around 70% of them singletons, with 65% in the top ten. The V and J ends lost 1 base and 5 bases, in that order; junction bases with no gene match: 12. CDR1 is MGHDK and CDR2 is SYGVNS in the germline V gene. The CDR3 totals 19 residues. On this clonotype: Its antigen is undetermined.

Sequencing was done on patients that had shown CD8+CD57+ cell expansion by flow cytometry. Every one of the patients had aplastic anemia (severe, acquired). All patients were therapy-naive when blood was sampled. Findings of the study overall: Patients shared 25 to 35 CD8+ CDR3 sequences with controls.

The sample was sorted CD4+, CD8+, or CD8+CD57+ T cells (not recorded which) from PBMCs. The sequence derives from a human donor with aplastic anemia. The V and J genes are TRBV25-1 and TRBJ2-2; TRBD2 agrees at 11 bases. CDR3 DNA sequence: TGTGCCAGCAGTGAATTAGATTCAATCCGGACTAGCGGGACCGGGGAGCTGTTTTTT. This translates into CASSELDSIRTSGTGELFF.